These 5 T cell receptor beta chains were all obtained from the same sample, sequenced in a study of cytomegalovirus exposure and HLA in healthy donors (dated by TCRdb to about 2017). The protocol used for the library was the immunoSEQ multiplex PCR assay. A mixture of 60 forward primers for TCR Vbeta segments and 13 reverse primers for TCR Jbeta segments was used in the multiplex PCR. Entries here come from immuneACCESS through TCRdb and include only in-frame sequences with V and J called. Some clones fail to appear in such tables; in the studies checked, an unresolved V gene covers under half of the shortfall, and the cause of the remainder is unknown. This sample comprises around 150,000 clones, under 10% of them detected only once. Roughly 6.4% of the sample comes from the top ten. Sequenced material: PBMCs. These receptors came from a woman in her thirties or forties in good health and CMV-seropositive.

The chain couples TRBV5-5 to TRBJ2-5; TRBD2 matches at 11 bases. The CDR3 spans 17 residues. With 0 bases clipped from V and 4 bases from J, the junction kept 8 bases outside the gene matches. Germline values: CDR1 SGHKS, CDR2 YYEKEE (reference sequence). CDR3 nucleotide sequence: TGTGCCAGCAGCTTGGGATCTAGCGGGGGGCAAAGAGAGACCCAGTACTTC. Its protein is CASSLGSSGGQRETQYF.

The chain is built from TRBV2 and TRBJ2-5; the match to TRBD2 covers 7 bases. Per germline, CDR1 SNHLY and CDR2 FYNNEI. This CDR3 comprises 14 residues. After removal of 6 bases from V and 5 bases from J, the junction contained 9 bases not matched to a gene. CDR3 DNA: TGTGCCAGCAGCGGGAGGCTAGGTGCGGAGACCCAGTACTTC. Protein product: CASSGRLGAETQYF. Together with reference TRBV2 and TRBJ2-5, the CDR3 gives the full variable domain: EPEVTQTPSHQVTQMGQEVILRCVPISNHLYFYWYRQILGQKVEFLVSFYNNEISEKSEIFDDQFSVERPDGSNFTLKIRSTKLEDSAMYFCASSGRLGAETQYFGPGTRLLVL.

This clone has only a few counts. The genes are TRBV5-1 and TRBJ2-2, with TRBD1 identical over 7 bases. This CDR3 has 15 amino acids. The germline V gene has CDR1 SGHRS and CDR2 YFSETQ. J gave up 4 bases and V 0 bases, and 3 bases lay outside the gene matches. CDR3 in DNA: TGCGCCAGCAGCTTGGAGGGGGCGGGCACCGGGGAGCTGTTTTTT. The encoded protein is CASSLEGAGTGELFF.

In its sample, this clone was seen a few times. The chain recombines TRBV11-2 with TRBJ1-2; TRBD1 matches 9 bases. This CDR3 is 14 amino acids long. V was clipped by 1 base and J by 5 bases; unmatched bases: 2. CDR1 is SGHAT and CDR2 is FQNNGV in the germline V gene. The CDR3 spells CASSLGGTGYGYTF. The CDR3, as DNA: TGTGCCAGCAGCTTAGGTGGGACAGGGTATGGCTACACCTTC.

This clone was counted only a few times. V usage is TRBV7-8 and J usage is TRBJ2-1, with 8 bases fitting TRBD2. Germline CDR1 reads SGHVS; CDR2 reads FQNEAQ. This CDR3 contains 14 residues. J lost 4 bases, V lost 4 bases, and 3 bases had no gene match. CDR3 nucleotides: TGTGCCAGCAGCTCGGGACTAGAGTACAATGAGCAGTTCTTC. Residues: CASSSGLEYNEQFF.